These 27 T cell receptor beta chains share one sample of origin, sequenced in a study of T cell responses to AZD1222 COVID-19 vaccine. TCRdb keeps only in-frame clones here, not all; method: immunoSEQ multiplex PCR. The sample lists about 110,000 clones, about nine tenths occurring once. The sample consisted of peripheral blood, taken on day 0 of AZD1222 vaccination. Every receptor here comes from an adult in good health.

This sequence joins TRBV5-1 and TRBJ2-1, with D tentatively TRBD2 (8 bases). The CDR3 consists of 19 residues. The V end lost 0 bases, the J end lost 0 bases, and 19 bases lay between the germline ends. Germline CDR1 SGHRS, CDR2 YFSETQ. The chain's CDR3 is CASSLAGGGGVSSYNEQFF. CDR3 coding DNA: TGCGCCAGCAGCTTGGCGGGAGGGGGCGGCGTTAGCTCCTACAATGAGCAGTTCTTC.

The V gene is TRBV5-1, the J gene TRBJ2-7; no clear D gene. Germline V gene sequence: CDR1 SGHRS, CDR2 YFSETQ. V was clipped by 0 bases and J by 6 bases, with 13 bases between them. The CDR3 spans 14 residues. CDR3 loop: CASSLVGEGSEQYF. DNA for the CDR3: TGCGCCAGCAGCTTGGTAGGAGAAGGAAGCGAGCAGTACTTC. Full variable domain (remainder filled in from reference TRBV5-1 and TRBJ2-7): KAGVTQTPRYLIKTRGQQVTLSCSPISGHRSVSWYQQTPGQGLQFLFEYFSETQRNKGNFPGRFSGRQFSNSRSEMNVSTLELGDSALYLCASSLVGEGSEQYFGPGTRLTVT.

This clone showed up just a few times. The rearrangement uses TRBV6-1 and TRBJ2-7; tentatively, D is TRBD1 or TRBD2 (5 bases each). The V and J ends lost 4 bases and 5 bases respectively, with 21 bases between them. Per germline, CDR1 MNHNS and CDR2 SASEGT. CDR3 length: 16 residues. The CDR3 reads CASSAMGPVLGNEQYF. The CDR3 DNA follows: TGTGCCAGCAGTGCGATGGGACCGGTCCTTGGGAACGAGCAGTACTTC.

This clone was seen once. The chain employs TRBV12-5 and TRBJ1-2; the D is unclear. With 6 bases removed from V and 7 bases from J, the gap between germline ends came to 15 bases. The CDR3 consists of 13 residues. CDR1 LGHNT and CDR2 FRNRAP come from the germline V gene. The CDR3 spells CASGGPRAGGYTF. The DNA for the CDR3 is TGTGCTAGTGGGGGCCCTAGAGCTGGTGGCTACACCTTC. Drawing the rest from reference TRBV12-5 and TRBJ1-2, the complete variable domain is DARVTQTPRHKVTEMGQEVTMRCQPILGHNTVFWYRQTMMQGLELLAYFRNRAPLDDSGMPKDRFSAEMPDATLATLKIQPSEPRDSAVYFCASGGPRAGGYTFGSGTRLTVV.

This clone was picked up one time. This sequence joins TRBV28 and TRBJ2-3; 7 positions match TRBD1. CDR3 size: 15 residues. V lost 10 bases, J lost 3 bases, and 13 bases stayed unmatched. Germline CDR1 is MDHEN and CDR2 is SYDVKM. Here the CDR3 reads CATQTPRGQTDTQYF. DNA of the CDR3: TGTGCCACGCAAACCCCAAGGGGGCAAACAGATACGCAGTATTTT.

This chain uses TRBV29-1 with TRBJ1-2; possibly TRBD1 for D (5 bases). Germline V gives CDR1 SQVTM, CDR2 ANQGSEA. The CDR3 sequence is 12 residues long. V dropped 2 bases and J dropped 4 bases, with 8 bases sitting between them. This CDR3 is CSVESGSYGYTF. The CDR3 region has the DNA TGCAGCGTTGAATCAGGGAGCTATGGCTACACCTTC.

V usage is TRBV11-2 and J usage is TRBJ1-1, with a tentative D call TRBD1 (5 bases). Germline V gene lookup returns CDR1 SGHAT and CDR2 FQNNGV. This CDR3 contains 13 residues. V was shortened by 0 bases and J by 5 bases, with 7 bases between the two germline ends. The CDR3 loop is CASSLDSGTEAFF. The CDR3 nucleotides are TGTGCCAGCAGCTTAGATTCAGGGACTGAAGCTTTCTTT.

This rearrangement joins TRBV5-1 to TRBJ2-7; the D is unclear. V was clipped by 1 base and J by 2 bases, with 10 bases between them. The CDR3 length is 14 residues. Germline loops: CDR1 SGHRS, CDR2 YFSETQ. CDR3: CASSLSDGPYEQYF. The CDR3 nucleotides read TGCGCCAGCAGCTTGTCGGACGGCCCCTACGAGCAGTACTTC. Based on the CDR3 plus reference TRBV5-1 and TRBJ2-7, the full variable domain is KAGVTQTPRYLIKTRGQQVTLSCSPISGHRSVSWYQQTPGQGLQFLFEYFSETQRNKGNFPGRFSGRQFSNSRSEMNVSTLELGDSALYLCASSLSDGPYEQYFGPGTRLTVT.

The V gene is TRBV7-2, the J gene TRBJ1-1; no firm D call. The CDR3 has 12 amino acids. Germline CDR1 is SGHTA and CDR2 is FQGNSA. Trimming shortened V by 4 bases and J by 4 bases, and 7 bases separated the two germline ends. The CDR3: CASSWTSTEAFF. The CDR3 nucleotides read TGTGCCAGCAGCTGGACGAGCACTGAAGCTTTCTTT.

V is TRBV15 and J is TRBJ1-5, with 12 bases matching TRBD1. V shed 5 bases, J shed 7 bases, and the junction held 6 bases outside the gene matches. This CDR3 comprises 15 residues. Per the germline V gene, CDR1 is LNHNV and CDR2 is YYDKDF (reference sequence). The CDR3 loop is CATSAGTGGGQPQHF. CDR3 DNA sequence: TGTGCCACCAGCGCCGGGACAGGGGGCGGACAGCCCCAGCATTTT.

V gene TRBV11-2 combines with J gene TRBJ2-3, with D possibly being TRBD1 (6 bases). V dropped 5 bases and J dropped 3 bases, with 15 bases sitting between them. From germline, CDR1 is SGHAT and CDR2 FQNNGV. The CDR3 contains 15 residues. The CDR3 DNA reads as TGTGCCAGCAGCCCCTGGACAGAAGGAACAGATACGCAGTATTTT. It yields the protein CASSPWTEGTDTQYF.

Turning to this clone: The germline gene is not matched at one end of the junction; a read error may be the cause. In the same sample, other DNA sequences code for this CDR3. This chain links TRBV7-9 with TRBJ2-1, with D possibly TRBD2 on 6 matching bases. The CDR3 is 14 residues long. Looked up from germline, CDR1 is SEHNR and CDR2 is FQNEAQ (reference sequence). DNA of the CDR3: TGTGCCAGTAGCTTAGAAACTAGCCTCAATGAGCAGTTCTTC. Protein product: CASSLETSLNEQFF.

The chain is built from TRBV5-4 and TRBJ2-5; 7 bases map to TRBD1. Germline-derived CDR1 and CDR2 are SGHNT and YYREEE (reference sequence). V lost 1 base to trimming and J lost 5 bases; unmatched junction nucleotides: 8. The CDR3 totals 15 residues. Here the CDR3 reads CASSLPDRAGETQYF. In DNA, the CDR3 is TGTGCCAGCAGCTTGCCCGACAGGGCAGGGGAGACCCAGTACTTC.

The chain employs TRBV30 and TRBJ2-3, with D hard to call. The CDR3 is 11 residues long. From germline, CDR1 is GTSNPN and CDR2 SVGIG (reference sequence). Trimming removed 0 bases at V and 6 bases at J, with 4 bases between. The CDR3 DNA reads TGTGCCTGGAGTGTGCCGGATACGCAGTATTTT. It is translated as CAWSVPDTQYF. The full variable domain, rest sourced from reference TRBV30 and TRBJ2-3, is SQTIHQWPATLVQPVGSPLSLECTVEGTSNPNLYWYRQAAGRGLQLLFYSVGIGQISSEVPQNLSASRPQDRQFILSSKKLLLSDSGFYLCAWSVPDTQYFGPGTRLTVL.

The J gene is TRBJ1-3, the V gene TRBV5-4; 9 bases map to TRBD1. This CDR3 is 16 amino acids long. V lost 4 bases and J lost 2; bases outside the gene matches: 7. From germline, CDR1 is SGHNT and CDR2 YYREEE (reference sequence). Here the CDR3 reads CASSLDRGSTGNTIYF. CDR3 nucleotide sequence: TGTGCCAGCAGCCTGGACAGGGGCTCCACTGGAAACACCATATATTTT.

This clone has just one count. The chain is built from TRBV5-1 and TRBJ1-3; D unclear. The CDR3 is 13 residues long. V lost 7 bases and J lost 3, with 11 bases in between. From germline, CDR1 is SGHRS and CDR2 YFSETQ. DNA of the CDR3: TGCGCCAGCGCAGATACGGGTGGAAACACCATATATTTT. This encodes CASADTGGNTIYF.

This rearrangement joins TRBV5-1 to TRBJ2-1; 7 nucleotides line up with TRBD1. Germline V gene sequence: CDR1 SGHRS, CDR2 YFSETQ. The junction had 12 bases not matched to a gene; V was cut back by 3 bases and J by 12 bases. The CDR3 runs 14 residues. This CDR3 reads CASSSGTEIVGQFF. The CDR3 DNA is TGCGCCAGCAGCTCCGGGACAGAGATTGTGGGGCAGTTCTTC.

The table lists this clone with a few counts. This rearrangement joins TRBV27 to TRBJ2-7, with 8 bases that match TRBD2. This CDR3 is built from 16 residues. CDR1 is MNHEY and CDR2 is SMNVEV in the germline V gene (reference sequence). Trimming at V came to 2 bases and at J to 1 base, leaving 7 bases not matched to a gene. Here the CDR3 DNA reads TGTGCCAGCAGTTTACGAAGCGGGGGCATATCCTACGAGCAGTACTTC. Translation: CASSLRSGGISYEQYF.

The J gene is TRBJ2-3, the V gene TRBV6-2 or TRBV6-3; D not resolved. The CDR3 runs 13 residues. Germline V gene lookup returns CDR1 MNHEY and CDR2 SVGEGT. The V end was cut by 6 bases, the J end by 0 bases, with 7 bases between. CDR3 sequence (DNA): TGTGCCAGCAGATACGGGAGCACAGATACGCAGTATTTT. Translating it yields CASRYGSTDTQYF.

The chain carries TRBV7-2 and TRBJ2-1, with 7 bases lining up with TRBD2. The V segment lost 5 bases and the J segment 3 bases; nucleotides outside the gene matches: 16. Germline CDR1 SGHTA, CDR2 FQGNSA. There are 18 residues in the CDR3. The CDR3 reads CASSPSGTTIGVYNEQFF. The CDR3, as DNA: TGTGCCAGCAGCCCCTCCGGGACTACAATTGGGGTCTACAATGAGCAGTTCTTC.

This clone was seen just once. CDR3 DNA sequence: TGTGCCAGCAGCCAAGGACTTGGTACGCAGTATTTT. It encodes CASSQGLGTQYF. The chain uses TRBV3-1 (or the pseudogene TRBV3-2) and TRBJ2-3; D is ambiguous. The germline V gene encodes CDR1 LGHDT and CDR2 YNNKEL (reference sequence). V dropped 1 base and J dropped 8 bases, with 7 bases sitting between them. CDR3 size: 12 residues.

This CDR3 is CASSQDSDNEQFF. The DNA of the CDR3 is TGTGCCAGCAGCCAAGATAGTGACAATGAGCAGTTCTTC. V is TRBV4-2 and J is TRBJ2-1; no reliable D call. The V end was cut by 0 bases, the J end by 5 bases, with 5 bases between. The CDR3 consists of 13 residues. Germline CDR1 reads LGHNA; CDR2 reads YNFKEQ.

The V and J genes are TRBV5-4 and TRBJ2-5; 8 positions match TRBD1. The CDR3 covers 16 residues. The J segment lost 5 bases and the V segment lost 4 bases, leaving 13 bases of the junction unmatched. CDR1 is SGHNT and CDR2 is YYREEE in the germline V gene (reference sequence). The DNA for the CDR3 is TGTGCCAGCAGCCGTGGACAGGGTCGGATTGGGGAGACCCAGTACTTC. Protein: CASSRGQGRIGETQYF.

The rearrangement links TRBV5-4 to TRBJ1-5; no clear D. The V end lost 4 bases, the J end lost 8 bases, and 13 bases lay between the germline ends. There are 13 residues in the CDR3. Germline-derived CDR1 and CDR2 are SGHNT and YYREEE (reference sequence). The CDR3 loop is CASSPGPWEPQHF. In DNA, the CDR3 is TGTGCCAGCAGCCCCGGGCCGTGGGAGCCCCAGCATTTT.

This chain links TRBV24-1 with TRBJ1-2; 9 nucleotides match TRBD1. Germline loops: CDR1 KGHDR, CDR2 SFDVKD. CDR3 length: 14 amino acids. V trimming: 4 bases; J trimming: 4 bases; junction bases outside the gene matches: 3. The CDR3 protein is CATSETDRGYGYTF. The CDR3 bases are TGTGCCACCAGTGAAACGGACAGGGGCTATGGCTACACCTTC.

V and J are TRBV7-2 and TRBJ1-1, with 8 nucleotides matching TRBD1. In germline, CDR1 is SGHTA, CDR2 FQGNSA. The CDR3 is 14 residues long. J lost 8 bases, V lost 5 bases, and 10 bases had no gene match. The CDR3 nucleotides read TGTGCCAGCAGCCAACAAGACAGGGGTCAGGAAGCTTTCTTT. The encoded protein is CASSQQDRGQEAFF. The full variable domain, rest sourced from reference TRBV7-2 and TRBJ1-1, is GAGVSQSPSNKVTEKGKDVELRCDPISGHTALYWYRQSLGQGLEFLIYFQGNSAPDKSGLPSDRFSAERTGGSVSTLTIQRTQQEDSAVYLCASSQQDRGQEAFFGQGTRLTVV.

The count of this clone is one. The CDR3 sequence is CASSEISRGQPQHF. For the CDR3, the DNA is TGTGCCAGCAGTGAAATCTCGAGGGGGCAGCCCCAGCATTTT. This chain connects TRBV6-1 to TRBJ1-5; perhaps TRBD1 as D (6 bases). V lost 2 bases to trimming and J lost 7 bases, with 12 bases between them. This CDR3 is 14 amino acids long. CDR1 is MNHNS and CDR2 is SASEGT in the germline V gene.